This is a list of T cell receptor beta chains from one sample in a study of T cells in Graves' hyperthyroidism and ophthalmopathy. TCRdb reprocessed the multiplex PCR reads with MiXCR, giving one entry per CDR3 protein. The table shows around 480,000 distinct CDR3 sequences, with about an eighth occurring only once. The sample comprised blood. The receptors were sampled from a woman between 18 and 29 years old with Graves' hyperthyroidism. CDR3s include the opening cysteine and the closing phenylalanine or tryptophan. The D gene is left open where the match is weak. Not every row has a clone size; where given, it reads once, few, many or a size class.

TRBJ2-1 16 TRBD2 many TRBV24-1 TGTGCCACCGGGACGGGGTATAGCGGGAGGTTAAATGAGCAGTTCTTC CATGTGYSGRLNEQFF
TRBJ1-2 12 NA NA TRBV12-3/TRBV12-4 TGTGCCAGCGGTTTAGAACTCTATGGCTACACCTTC CASGLELYGYTF
TRBJ2-1 13 NA many TRBV27 TGTGCCAGCAGTTTAGGCCTATCAGTTGAGCAGTTCTTC CASSLGLSVEQFF
TRBJ2-1 14 NA few TRBV25-1 TGTGCCAGCAGAACGGGACGCTCCTACAATGAGCAGTTCTTC CASRTGRSYNEQFF
TRBJ2-7 13 TRBD1 many TRBV11-3 TGTGCCAGCAGCCAGAGGACAGGATACGAGCAGTACTTC CASSQRTGYEQYF
TRBJ2-5 15 TRBD1 many TRBV11-3 TGTGCCAGCAGCTTAGAGGCGACAGGGCAAGAGACCCAGTACTTC CASSLEATGQETQYF
TRBJ2-7 14 NA many TRBV20-1 TGCAGTGCCCGGGGGCGGGTCTGGACCTACGAGCAGTACTTC CSARGRVWTYEQYF
TRBJ1-2 14 NA NA TRBV20-1 TGCAGTGCGCCACCCCCAGGGCAGGTCGATGGCTACACCTTC CSAPPPGQVDGYTF
TRBJ2-1 13 NA many TRBV2 TGTGCCAGCAGTGGAACTAGCTTCTATGAGCAGTTCTTC CASSGTSFYEQFF
TRBJ2-1 16 TRBD2 many TRBV19 TGTGCCAGTAGTATAGGTGGTAGCGGGGGGTACAATGAGCAGTTCTTC CASSIGGSGGYNEQFF
TRBJ1-4 13 TRBD1 many TRBV20-1 TGCAGTGCTGCCGACAGGGTTAATGAAAAACTGTTTTTT CSAADRVNEKLFF
TRBJ2-1 15 TRBD2 many TRBV12-3/TRBV12-4 TGTGCCAGCAGCCCAGCGACTAGCGGGGGGGATGAGCAGTTCTTC CASSPATSGGDEQFF
TRBJ2-1 16 TRBD2 many TRBV11-2 TGTGCCAGCAGACAACCGGGACTAGCGGGAGCTAATGAGCAGTTCTTC CASRQPGLAGANEQFF
TRBJ1-6 15 NA many TRBV3-1 TGTGCCAGCAGCCAAGAGGCTAAGGGATTTTCACCCCTCCACTTT CASSQEAKGFSPLHF
TRBJ2-7 13 TRBD2 NA TRBV10-2 TGCGCCAAGTTAGCGGGAGTTGCCTACGAGCAGTACTTC CAKLAGVAYEQYF
TRBJ1-2 12 NA many TRBV6-2/TRBV6-3 TGTGCCAGCAGTTACACTTCCTATGGCTACACCTTC CASSYTSYGYTF
TRBJ2-5 15 TRBD2 few TRBV5-6 TGTGCCAGCAGTCCCCTAGCGGTAGTACAAGAGACCCAGTACTTC CASSPLAVVQETQYF
TRBJ2-3 16 TRBD2 many TRBV27 TGTGCCAGCCGGAGACTAGCGGGAAGTCAGTTCGGTACGCAGTATTTT CASRRLAGSQFGTQYF
TRBJ2-3 15 TRBD1 many TRBV27 TGTGCCAGCAGTTTGCCGGGACAGTTCACAGATACGCAGTATTTT CASSLPGQFTDTQYF
TRBJ2-1 15 TRBD1 many TRBV19 TGTGCCAGTAGGTGGGACAGGGAACCCTACAATGAGCAGTTCTTC CASRWDREPYNEQFF
TRBJ2-2 14 TRBD2 many TRBV4-2 TGTGCCAGCAGCCAATCACTAGCGGCCGGGGAGCTGTTTTTT CASSQSLAAGELFF
TRBJ2-1 15 TRBD2 many TRBV6-1 TGTGCCAGCCATAGCGGGAGGGCCCCCTACAATGAGCAGTTCTTC CASHSGRAPYNEQFF
TRBJ2-7 14 NA many TRBV19 TGTGCCAGTAGTATGCTCGGGGCGACCTACGAGCAGTACTTC CASSMLGATYEQYF
TRBJ2-5 16 TRBD2 many TRBV5-1 TGCGCCAGCAGCTTGAGTGGAGGGAGGGCCGTTGAGACCCAGTACTTC CASSLSGGRAVETQYF
TRBJ2-4 14 NA many TRBV14 TGTGCCAGCAGCCAAGTGGGAGGCCGAAACATTCAGTACTTC CASSQVGGRNIQYF
TRBJ1-1 14 TRBD1 NA TRBV27 TGTGCCAGCAGAACAGGGGGTTTGAACACTGAAGCTTTCTTT CASRTGGLNTEAFF
TRBJ1-2 15 TRBD1 NA TRBV18 TGTGCCAGCTCACCAGGACAGGAAACTAACTATGGCTACACCTTC CASSPGQETNYGYTF
TRBJ2-1 14 NA NA TRBV6-1 TGTGCCAGCAGTGAAGTGCGTGGGGTCAATGAGCAGTTCTTC CASSEVRGVNEQFF
TRBJ1-1 14 TRBD1 many TRBV13 TGTGCCAGCAGCTTATCAGGGGGAGCGGTTGAAGCTTTCTTT CASSLSGGAVEAFF
TRBJ2-1 16 NA NA TRBV24-1 TGTGCCACCAGTGATCCAGCAGCGGAACCCTACAATGAGCAGTTCTTC CATSDPAAEPYNEQFF
TRBJ2-2 16 TRBD1 NA TRBV7-9 TGTGCCAGCAGTCGAAGTCCGGGACAGGACACCGGGGAGCTGTTTTTT CASSRSPGQDTGELFF
TRBJ2-7 17 TRBD1 many TRBV18 TGTGCCAGCTCACCCCTAACAGGGGGACCTAGGGCCTACGAGCAGTACTTC CASSPLTGGPRAYEQYF
TRBJ1-1 15 NA NA TRBV20-1 TGCAGTGCTAGACGGCAACGGACAATGAACACTGAAGCTTTCTTT CSARRQRTMNTEAFF
TRBJ1-4 14 TRBD1 many TRBV6-2/TRBV6-3 TGTGCCAGCAGTTCGACAGGGGCTAATGAAAAACTGTTTTTT CASSSTGANEKLFF
TRBJ2-1 16 TRBD2 NA TRBV24-1 TGTGCCACCAGTCCTGCCGGGACTAGCGGACACAATGAGCAGTTCTTC CATSPAGTSGHNEQFF
TRBJ1-2 16 NA many TRBV14 TGTGCCAGCAGCCAAGATCTCCCCAGGGTCGGTTATGGCTACACCTTC CASSQDLPRVGYGYTF
TRBJ2-2 17 NA many TRBV6-1 TGTGCCAGCAGTCACCCGATGGGACAAGAGAACACCGGGGAGCTGTTTTTT CASSHPMGQENTGELFF
TRBJ1-5 14 NA many TRBV12-3/TRBV12-4 TGTGCCAGCAGTTTGCGGACAACCAATCAGCCCCAGCATTTT CASSLRTTNQPQHF
TRBJ2-7 15 NA NA TRBV13 TGTGCCAGCAGCCCGTCCGGGAGCCCCTTTTACGAGCAGTACTTC CASSPSGSPFYEQYF
TRBJ1-1 16 TRBD1 many TRBV27 TGTGCCAGCAGTCGGGACAGGGCACCCGTGAACACTGAAGCTTTCTTT CASSRDRAPVNTEAFF
TRBJ2-2 17 NA NA TRBV4-2 TGTGCCAGCAGCCAAGAGGTGGCGGGCGCGAACACCGGGGAGCTGTTTTTT CASSQEVAGANTGELFF